Each of the 24 T cell receptor beta chains below was sequenced from the same sample in a study of blood T cell repertoires in COVID-19. Measured with immunoSEQ multiplex PCR; TCRdb has only the in-frame clones, and not every one. The profile covers 190,000 or so clones, with around 80% appearing a single time and approximately 12% taken by the ten largest. Material: peripheral blood. These receptors came from a man aged 50-60 years who had recovered from COVID-19.

The CDR3: CASSLGTSGITGELFF. The CDR3 region has the DNA TGTGCCAGCAGCCTCGGGACTAGCGGGATCACCGGGGAGCTGTTTTTT. This chain joins TRBV13 and TRBJ2-2, with TRBD2 matching 13 bases. Trimming cost V 5 bases and J 4 bases; bases outside gene matches: 4. The CDR3 extends over 16 amino acids. CDR1 PRHDT and CDR2 FYEKMQ come from the germline V gene (reference sequence).

V gene TRBV15 combines with J gene TRBJ2-7; D gene ambiguous. The length of the CDR3 is 14 residues. Germline V gene sequence: CDR1 LNHNV, CDR2 YYDKDF (reference sequence). V was pared by 0 bases and J by 4 bases, with 10 bases between. For the CDR3, the DNA is TGTGCCACCAGCAGAGATCTCGGAGTGTACGAGCAGTACTTC. Its protein product is CATSRDLGVYEQYF. Drawing the rest from reference TRBV15 and TRBJ2-7, the complete variable domain is DAMVIQNPRYQVTQFGKPVTLSCSQTLNHNVMYWYQQKSSQAPKLLFHYYDKDFNNEADTPDNFQSRRPNTSFCFLDIRSPGLGDTAMYLCATSRDLGVYEQYFGPGTRLTVT.

The V call is TRBV7-2, the J call TRBJ1-5; possibly TRBD1 for D (6 bases). CDR3 size: 15 residues. Germline CDR1 and CDR2: SGHTA and FQGNSA. The V end was cut by 5 bases, the J end by 3 bases, with 14 bases between. Written as DNA, the CDR3 is TGTGCCAGCAGCCTCTACTCAGGGGCCAATCAGCCCCAGCATTTT. Protein: CASSLYSGANQPQHF. The full variable domain, rest sourced from reference TRBV7-2 and TRBJ1-5, is GAGVSQSPSNKVTEKGKDVELRCDPISGHTALYWYRQSLGQGLEFLIYFQGNSAPDKSGLPSDRFSAERTGGSVSTLTIQRTQQEDSAVYLCASSLYSGANQPQHFGDGTRLSIL.

This chain links TRBV10-3 with TRBJ2-7; 8 nucleotides match TRBD2. The J segment lost 3 bases and the V segment lost 10 bases, leaving 14 bases of the junction unmatched. The CDR3 runs to 15 residues. Per the germline V gene, CDR1 is ENHRY and CDR2 is SYGVKD. As DNA, the CDR3 is TGTGCCACCGCTGATGGACTAGCTAGCCTCTACGAGCAGTACTTC. Its protein product is CATADGLASLYEQYF.

The rearrangement joins TRBV7-6 to TRBJ1-1; D unclear. The V end was cut by 2 bases, the J end by 6 bases, with 10 bases between. CDR3 length: 13 residues. Germline CDR1 SGHVS, CDR2 FNYEAQ. CDR3 sequence reads: CASSLRQVSEAFF. The CDR3 DNA reads TGTGCCAGCAGCTTAAGACAAGTCTCTGAAGCTTTCTTT.

The rearrangement joins TRBV10-2 to TRBJ2-3, with D possibly being TRBD2 (7 bases). This CDR3 contains 17 residues. The V gene's germline CDR1 is WSHSY and CDR2 SAAADI. V was shortened by 3 bases and J by 2 bases, with 18 bases between the two germline ends. The CDR3 DNA sequence: TGCGCCAGCAGTGACCCTTTTGGTGGGGGGGCCACAGATACGCAGTATTTT. Translation: CASSDPFGGGATDTQYF.

The V and J genes are TRBV3-1 (or the pseudogene TRBV3-2) and TRBJ1-1; maybe TRBD1 (5 bases). This CDR3 comprises 14 residues. CDR1 is LGHDT and CDR2 is YNNKEL in the germline V gene (reference sequence). Trimming took 4 bases from V and 2 from J, leaving 11 bases between them. CDR3 nucleotides: TGTGCCAGCAGCCCGCAGACAGTAAACACTGAAGCTTTCTTT. Translated, it gives CASSPQTVNTEAFF.

V gene TRBV5-1 combines with J gene TRBJ1-2; 7 positions agree with TRBD1. Trimming took 4 bases from V and 5 from J; bases not matched to a gene: 11. Germline lookup yields CDR1 SGHRS and CDR2 YFSETQ. The CDR3 extends over 15 amino acids. The CDR3 loop reads CASSLGTAGGYGYTF. In nucleotides, the CDR3 is TGCGCCAGCAGCCTAGGGACAGCTGGAGGATATGGCTACACCTTC. The variable domain in full, with the rest retrieved from reference TRBV5-1 and TRBJ1-2, is KAGVTQTPRYLIKTRGQQVTLSCSPISGHRSVSWYQQTPGQGLQFLFEYFSETQRNKGNFPGRFSGRQFSNSRSEMNVSTLELGDSALYLCASSLGTAGGYGYTFGSGTRLTVV.

CDR3 nucleotides: TGTGCCAGCAGCTTAATTGGCTATGAGCAGTTCTTC. Protein sequence: CASSLIGYEQFF. The V and J genes are TRBV7-2 and TRBJ2-1; the D is unclear. CDR3 length equals 12 residues. Trimming cost V 2 bases and J 8 bases, with 7 bases left between them. The V gene's germline CDR1 is SGHTA and CDR2 FQGNSA.

The table lists this clone with a few counts. The V call is TRBV3-1 (or the pseudogene TRBV3-2), the J call TRBJ2-7; 8 bases agree with TRBD2. There are 15 residues in the CDR3. Trimming cost V 2 bases and J 1 base; bases outside gene matches: 4. Germline lookup yields CDR1 LGHDT and CDR2 YNNKEL (reference sequence). The DNA of the CDR3 is TGTGCCAGCAGCCAACGGGGGGGACTTTCCTACGAGCAGTACTTC. This translates into CASSQRGGLSYEQYF.

This rearrangement joins TRBV2 to TRBJ1-3; D is unclear. V lost 10 bases and J 4 bases, leaving 20 bases between the germline ends. CDR3 length: 15 residues. Germline assignment: CDR1 SNHLY and CDR2 FYNNEI. CDR3 nucleotides: TGTGCCACGCTCGACTCCGGAGGGTACGGAAACACCATATATTTT. This sequence encodes CATLDSGGYGNTIYF.

In this sample, this clone turned up a few times. This chain joins TRBV28 and TRBJ2-5, with D tentatively TRBD1 (5 bases). The V and J ends lost 2 bases and 0 bases respectively, with 16 bases between them. Germline V gene sequence: CDR1 MDHEN, CDR2 SYDVKM. This CDR3 comprises 17 residues. The CDR3 loop is CASSLGPQGWYQETQYF. CDR3 sequence (DNA): TGTGCCAGCAGTTTAGGCCCTCAGGGTTGGTACCAAGAGACCCAGTACTTC.

The rearrangement links TRBV12-5 to TRBJ2-1; TRBD2 might be the D (6 bases). The germline V gene has CDR1 LGHNT and CDR2 FRNRAP. There are 12 residues in the CDR3. Trimming cost V 5 bases and J 9 bases, with 11 bases left between them. The CDR3 region has the DNA TGTGCTAGTGGTCTCACCGGGAGTGAGCAGTTCTTC. Translation: CASGLTGSEQFF.

This clone was observed a few times. This rearrangement joins TRBV28 to TRBJ1-2; no clear D. V lost 5 bases to trimming and J lost 4 bases, with 11 bases between them. Germline-derived CDR1 and CDR2 are MDHEN and SYDVKM. The CDR3 contains 13 residues. The CDR3: CASSPSLPYGYTF. CDR3 DNA sequence: TGTGCCAGCAGTCCCAGTTTACCCTATGGCTACACCTTC.

Comment on this clone: A much larger clonotype is one base distant, so this may be a read error. Other DNA sequences of this sample code for an identical CDR3. The J gene is TRBJ1-4, the V gene TRBV15, with 9 bases lining up with TRBD1. The CDR3 totals 15 residues. Germline V gene sequence: CDR1 LNHNV, CDR2 YYDKDF (reference sequence). CDR3 in DNA: TGTGCCACCAGTAGAGAACAGGGGGCGAGGGAAAAACTGTTTTTT. The encoded protein is CATSREQGAREKLFF.

The rearrangement uses TRBV2 and TRBJ2-1; 12 bases match TRBD2. From germline, CDR1 is SNHLY and CDR2 FYNNEI. This CDR3 comprises 14 residues. With 10 bases clipped from V and 10 bases from J, the junction kept 11 bases outside the gene matches. The CDR3 DNA sequence: TGTGCCACCGGGACTAGCGGGCCTTCTTTAGAGCAGTTCTTC. This codes for CATGTSGPSLEQFF.

This clone was counted only a few times. The genes are TRBV11-2 and TRBJ2-5; TRBD2 agrees at 10 bases. Germline V CDR1 and CDR2: SGHAT, FQNNGV. This CDR3 region has 12 residues. With 4 bases clipped from V and 7 bases from J, the junction kept 0 bases outside the gene matches. In DNA, the CDR3 is TGTGCCAGCAGCTCTAGCGGGGGGACCCAGTACTTC. The encoded protein is CASSSSGGTQYF.

The V gene is TRBV11-2, the J gene TRBJ1-1; D not certain. CDR3 length equals 12 residues. Per the germline V gene, CDR1 is SGHAT and CDR2 is FQNNGV. The V and J ends lost 7 bases and 1 base respectively, with 7 bases between them. The CDR3 DNA sequence: TGTGCCAGCAAGCGATCGAACACTGAAGCTTTCTTT. As protein: CASKRSNTEAFF. Combining the CDR3 with reference TRBV11-2 and TRBJ1-1 gives the whole variable domain EAGVAQSPRYKIIEKRQSVAFWCNPISGHATLYWYQQILGQGPKLLIQFQNNGVVDDSQLPKDRFSAERLKGVDSTLKIQPAKLEDSAVYLCASKRSNTEAFFGQGTRLTVV.

The rearrangement links TRBV6-1 to TRBJ1-2; D is perhaps TRBD1 (5 bases). Per germline, CDR1 MNHNS and CDR2 SASEGT. This CDR3 spans 18 amino acids. V dropped 2 bases and J dropped 5 bases, with 24 bases sitting between them. The CDR3 spells CASSERKGGAPTGYGYTF. DNA for the CDR3: TGTGCCAGCAGTGAACGTAAAGGAGGGGCCCCAACGGGGTATGGCTACACCTTC.

The V and J genes are TRBV6-5 and TRBJ2-7, with 8 bases identical to TRBD1. The CDR3 extends over 14 amino acids. Trimming cost V 5 bases and J 5 bases; bases outside gene matches: 8. The germline gives CDR1 MNHEY, CDR2 SVGAGI. CDR3: CASSPAQGAHEQYF. The CDR3 coding sequence is TGTGCCAGCAGTCCCGCCCAGGGGGCCCACGAGCAGTACTTC.

This clone was counted between two and nine times. The chain joins TRBV28 to TRBJ1-5; D unclear. The germline V gene encodes CDR1 MDHEN and CDR2 SYDVKM. The CDR3 is 13 amino acids. V was pared by 5 bases and J by 1 base, with 6 bases between. The CDR3 bases are TGTGCCAGCAGTCCCATGAGCAATCAGCCCCAGCATTTT. Its translation: CASSPMSNQPQHF.

This chain uses TRBV27 with TRBJ2-2, with D perhaps matching TRBD2 (5 bases). The CDR3 contains 15 residues. The V end was cut by 5 bases, the J end by 4 bases, with 14 bases between. The germline V gene encodes CDR1 MNHEY and CDR2 SMNVEV (reference sequence). CDR3 sequence reads: CASSVRTSGTGELFF. The CDR3 coding sequence is TGTGCCAGCAGTGTCCGGACTTCAGGCACCGGGGAGCTGTTTTTT.

The rearrangement joins TRBV27 to TRBJ2-2, with TRBD1 matching over 10 bases. The CDR3 consists of 15 residues. In germline, CDR1 is MNHEY, CDR2 SMNVEV (reference sequence). V was pared by 6 bases and J by 4 bases, with 5 bases of the junction left unmatched. CDR3 region: CASRSGTGVTGELFF. CDR3 sequence (DNA): TGTGCCAGCAGATCCGGGACAGGGGTCACCGGGGAGCTGTTTTTT.

This clone was detected a few times. The chain links TRBV10-3 to TRBJ2-7, with 9 bases aligning to TRBD2. V lost 10 bases to trimming and J lost 2 bases; unmatched junction nucleotides: 6. The CDR3 extends over 13 amino acids. Looked up from germline, CDR1 is ENHRY and CDR2 is SYGVKD. The CDR3 nucleotides are TGTGCCACCGGCGGGAGGGCCACCTACGAGCAGTACTTC. Translation gives CATGGRATYEQYF.